The source of this T cell receptor (beta chain) is a study of naive and memory T cell subsets. The V gene's germline CDR1 is MNHNY and CDR2 SVGAGI (reference sequence). The junction had 4 bases not matched to a gene; V was cut back by 1 base and J by 4 bases. The length of the CDR3 is 16 residues. Both TRBC1 and TRBC2 were covered by a beta constant-region primer of two equimolar oligonucleotides. Four rounds of PCR amplified the ligated cDNA using nested alpha and beta constant-region primers plus SP2. Using its own MiXCR run on the UMI-ligation and nested PCR reads, TCRdb lists one record per CDR3 protein. This sample has over 130,000 distinct CDR3 sequences, with about a fifth found just once. Points from the study as a whole: Especially in CD8 cells, naive repertoires contained a few larger clonotypes, possibly CD45RA-re-expressing memory cells.

This clonotype has just a few counts. Antigen: not known. J is TRBJ2-5 and V is TRBV6-6, with TRBD1 matching 12 bases. The specimen sequenced was naive CD8+ T cells from blood. The receptor comes from a human donor in good health. The CDR3 bases are TGTGCCAGCAGTTACTTCTGGGACAGGGGGCCAGAGACCCAGTACTTC. Residues: CASSYFWDRGPETQYF.